The clone carrying this T cell receptor (beta chain) has more than one count but fewer than ten. No antigen is known for it. This entry belongs to a study of beta chain features in type 1 diabetes. General study results and limits: Among all four CD4+ subsets, Type 1 diabetes patients had TCRB CDR3s that were moderately but significantly shorter.

Isolated RNA was reverse transcribed in full, so expressed TCRB transcripts were sequenced. Sequenced by immunoSEQ multiplex PCR; TCRdb stores in-frame clones only, minus some. The repertoire holds some 350,000 clones, with 9.6% as singletons. The CDR3 covers 15 residues. The ends were cut back, 0 bases at V and 6 bases at J, with 14 bases in the middle. Germline V gives CDR1 SGHNT, CDR2 YENEEA. The sequencing input was central memory CD4+ T cells from blood. The origin of this receptor is a man aged 30 to 39 with type 1 diabetes. The V and J genes are TRBV11-3 and TRBJ1-2, with no clear D. CDR3 nucleotide sequence: TGTGCCAGCAGCTTAGATAACGGGCCTCGCGATGGCTACACCTTC. Translation: CASSLDNGPRDGYTF.